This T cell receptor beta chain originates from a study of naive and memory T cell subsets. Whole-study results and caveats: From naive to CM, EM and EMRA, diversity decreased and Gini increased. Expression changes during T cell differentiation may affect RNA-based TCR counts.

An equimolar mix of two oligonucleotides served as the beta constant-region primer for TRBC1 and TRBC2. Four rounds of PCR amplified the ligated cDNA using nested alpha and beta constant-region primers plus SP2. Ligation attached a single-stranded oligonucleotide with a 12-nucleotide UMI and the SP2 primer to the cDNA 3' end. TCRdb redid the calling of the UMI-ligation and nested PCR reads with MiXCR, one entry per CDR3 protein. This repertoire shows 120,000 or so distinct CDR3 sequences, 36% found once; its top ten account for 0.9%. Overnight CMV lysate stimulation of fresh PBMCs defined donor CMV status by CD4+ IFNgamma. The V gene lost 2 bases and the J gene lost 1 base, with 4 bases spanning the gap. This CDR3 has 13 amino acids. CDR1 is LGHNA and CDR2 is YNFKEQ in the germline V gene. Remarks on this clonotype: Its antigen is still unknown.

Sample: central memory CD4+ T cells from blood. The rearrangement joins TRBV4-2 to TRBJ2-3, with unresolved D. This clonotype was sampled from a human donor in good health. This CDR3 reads CASSQRRTDTQYF. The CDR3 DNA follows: TGTGCCAGCAGCCAACGACGCACAGATACGCAGTATTTT.